This T cell receptor (beta chain) was found in a study of OX40 agonist ivuxolimab in advanced cancers. Study in general: Enrolled patients in dose escalation had cancers that were hepatocellular carcinoma, melanoma, renal cell or head and neck cancer. Eligibility admitted prior anti-PD-1, anti-PD-L1 or anti-CTLA-4 therapy; 30% to 40% had some.

Whole-study results and caveats: Average numbers of expanded clones were greater in CD8+ T cells than in CD4+.

The method was immunoSEQ multiplex PCR; TCRdb's version includes in-frame clones alone and lacks a portion of them. Of tens of thousands of clones in the sample, over 80% were seen once. With 0 bases removed from V and 1 base from J, the gap between germline ends came to 8 bases. The CDR3 has 14 residues. Germline CDR1 is SGDLS and CDR2 is YYNGEE. The table lists this clone with a count of one. Its antigen is as yet unknown. The source is an adult with an advanced solid tumor such as melanoma, head and neck, liver or kidney cancer. The chain employs TRBV9 and TRBJ2-7; D remains ambiguous. Sequenced here: CD4+ or CD8+ T cells sorted from blood, sampled in a trial of the OX40 agonist ivuxolimab. The CDR3 coding sequence is TGTGCCAGCAGCGTAGGGAGTTCATCCTACGAGCAGTACTTC. Its translation is CASSVGSSSYEQYF.